The TCR beta chain described here comes from a study of blood T cell repertoires in COVID-19. CDR1 LGHDT and CDR2 YNNKEL come from the germline V gene (reference sequence). The CDR3 consists of 15 residues. V was trimmed by 6 bases and J by 2 bases, leaving 16 bases between them. Clones were read by immunoSEQ multiplex PCR, and TCRdb kept only the in-frame ones, dropping some. The top ten hold about 1.2% of the sample, which has around 160,000 clones, 85% to 90% seen once. Sequencing was performed on PBMCs or T cells enriched from blood (not recorded which). The gene calls are TRBV3-1 (or the pseudogene TRBV3-2) and TRBJ1-1; tentatively, D is TRBD1 (6 bases). The source is a woman aged 25 to 45 with acute COVID-19. The CDR3 bases are TGTGCCAGCAGTCTCTGGACAGAGGCTAACACTGAAGCTTTCTTT. Its translation: CASSLWTEANTEAFF.